Listed below are T cell receptor beta chains from one sample, sequenced in a study of blood T cell repertoires in COVID-19. TCRdb keeps only in-frame clones here, not all; method: immunoSEQ multiplex PCR. The sample includes over 200,000 clones, over 75% of them seen just once. Sequencing was carried out using peripheral blood. Receptor source: a man aged 40-50 years with active or convalescent COVID-19. CDR3s include the opening cysteine and the closing phenylalanine or tryptophan. D genes are given only for firm matches. Clone size, where shown, is once, few, many, or a class for clones that have expanded.

V gene	J gene	D gene	clone size	CDR3 DNA	CDR3 protein
TRBV6-5	TRBJ2-2	.	.	TGTGCCAGCAGTTATGGGAGGACCGGGGAGCTGTTTTTT	CASSYGRTGELFF
TRBV10-3	TRBJ2-5	.	.	TGTGCCATCAGTGAGGGAGGCACAAATCAAGAGACCCAGTACTTC	CAISEGGTNQETQYF
TRBV29-1	TRBJ2-1	TRBD2	.	TGCAGCGTTGATCTTGGGCGGGAGGGGCCCAATGAGCAGTTCTTC	CSVDLGREGPNEQFF
TRBV30	TRBJ1-4	TRBD1	.	TGTGCCAGCGACAGGGATCCCACTAATGAAAAACTGTTTTTT	CASDRDPTNEKLFF
TRBV7-3	TRBJ2-1	TRBD2	.	TGTGCCAGCAGCTCCCGAAGTCTTAGCGGGTACAATGAGCAGTTCTTC	CASSSRSLSGYNEQFF
TRBV11-2	TRBJ2-1	TRBD1	.	TGTGCCAGCAGCCCCGGGACAGGGACCTACAATGAGCAGTTCTTC	CASSPGTGTYNEQFF
TRBV6-4	TRBJ2-1	TRBD1	.	TGTGCCATCCTTGACGGGGGACAGGGAAAAGACAATGAGCAGTTCTTC	CAILDGGQGKDNEQFF
TRBV7-9	TRBJ2-7	TRBD2	once	TGTGCCAGCAGCTTAGCTAGCGGGCTTAGCTCCTACGAGCAGTACTTC	CASSLASGLSSYEQYF
TRBV9	TRBJ2-7	.	.	TGTGCCAGCAGCGTAGACATTTTTCGCGAGCAGTACTTC	CASSVDIFREQYF
TRBV27	TRBJ2-1	TRBD2	.	TGTGCCAGCAGTTTAGGGACTAGCGGGGCCAATGAGCAGTTCTTC	CASSLGTSGANEQFF
TRBV2	TRBJ1-1	.	.	TGTGCCAGCGGCCTAGGGGTGAACACTGAAGCTTTCTTT	CASGLGVNTEAFF
TRBV12-3/TRBV12-4	TRBJ1-1	.	.	TGTGCCAGCACTTGGCAAAACACTGAAGCTTTCTTT	CASTWQNTEAFF
TRBV27	TRBJ2-1	.	.	TGTGCCAGCAGTTGGTTGTTGCGAAGCTCCTACAATGAGCAGTTCTTC	CASSWLLRSSYNEQFF
TRBV6-1	TRBJ2-5	TRBD2	.	TGTGCCAGCAGTGGAGCGGGAGCCGGAGAGACCCAGTACTTC	CASSGAGAGETQYF
TRBV19	TRBJ2-7	TRBD1	once	TGTGCCAGTAGTATAGGGACAGGGTCCTCCGAGCAGTACTTC	CASSIGTGSSEQYF
TRBV7-9	TRBJ1-1	TRBD1	.	TGTGCCAGCAGCTTCCTCCTTCCAGGGGGAAACACTGAAGCTTTCTTT	CASSFLLPGGNTEAFF
TRBV10-3	TRBJ1-6	.	.	TGTGCCATCAGTCCGGACAAGTATAATTCACCCCTCCACTTT	CAISPDKYNSPLHF
TRBV23-1	TRBJ1-1	.	.	TGCGCCAGCAGTCCCGGGGAAGCTTTCTTT	CASSPGEAFF
TRBV6-6	TRBJ2-3	TRBD2	.	TGTGCCAGCAGTCCCCATTCCGCGGGAGCATACACAGATACGCAGTATTTT	CASSPHSAGAYTDTQYF
TRBV30	TRBJ1-3	.	.	TGTGCCTGGAGGCGAACCCCCGGGACTGGAAACACCATATATTTT	CAWRRTPGTGNTIYF
TRBV5-1	TRBJ2-6	TRBD2	.	TGCGCCAGCAGCTTTGGGGGGGAGACGGCTGGGGCCAACGTCCTGACTTTC	CASSFGGETAGANVLTF
TRBV14	TRBJ2-5	.	once	TGTGCCAGCAGCCAACTTGACTTCCAAGAGACCCAGTACTTC	CASSQLDFQETQYF
TRBV6-5	TRBJ2-7	TRBD1	.	TGTGCCAGCAGTTACTCCGCCGGACAGGGGTACGAGCAGTACTTC	CASSYSAGQGYEQYF
TRBV28	TRBJ2-5	TRBD2	.	TGTGCCAGCAGTTCCAGACTAGCGGGCCCTGAAGAGACCCAGTACTTC	CASSSRLAGPEETQYF
TRBV25-1	TRBJ2-7	.	.	TGTGCCAGCAGTAGCCGACGGGACGAGCAGTACTTC	CASSSRRDEQYF
TRBV28	TRBJ1-1	.	.	TGTGCCAGCACCGGAGGCCTCAGGGCTTTCTTT	CASTGGLRAFF